This TCR beta chain was recorded in a study of blood T cells in healthy people across ages. Regarding the study as a whole: Investigators treated diversity estimates from one million T cells as underestimates. Strong correlation was found linking TCR beta diversity to naive T cell percentage. There were more naive CD4+ cells and higher diversity in long-lived donors than in aged donors.

Concerning this clonotype itself: What it recognizes is unknown.

A sample-barcoded 5' primer and a J-beta primer mix were used in a second PCR of roughly 7 to 12 cycles. TCRdb used MiXCR to reprocess the 5' RACE reads, holding one entry per CDR3 protein. The sample has 700,000 to 1,000,000 distinct CDR3 sequences, under 45% seen once. Trimming cost V 3 bases and J 1 base; bases outside gene matches: 7. CDR3 size: 16 residues. Germline V gene data show CDR1 as SEHNR and CDR2 as FQNEAQ (reference sequence). This chain joins TRBV7-9 and TRBJ2-3, with 7 bases lining up with TRBD1. Material for sequencing was blood. The receptor's source is a man aged 60 to 75 in good health. The CDR3 is CASSFDRDWGTDTQYF. The DNA for the CDR3 is TGTGCCAGCAGCTTCGACAGGGATTGGGGCACAGATACGCAGTATTTT. Variable domain in full (rest from reference TRBV7-9 and TRBJ2-3): DTGVSQNPRHKITKRGQNVTFRCDPISEHNRLYWYRQTLGQGPEFLTYFQNEAQLEKSRLLSDRFSAERPKGSFSTLEIQRTEQGDSAMYLCASSFDRDWGTDTQYFGPGTRLTVL.